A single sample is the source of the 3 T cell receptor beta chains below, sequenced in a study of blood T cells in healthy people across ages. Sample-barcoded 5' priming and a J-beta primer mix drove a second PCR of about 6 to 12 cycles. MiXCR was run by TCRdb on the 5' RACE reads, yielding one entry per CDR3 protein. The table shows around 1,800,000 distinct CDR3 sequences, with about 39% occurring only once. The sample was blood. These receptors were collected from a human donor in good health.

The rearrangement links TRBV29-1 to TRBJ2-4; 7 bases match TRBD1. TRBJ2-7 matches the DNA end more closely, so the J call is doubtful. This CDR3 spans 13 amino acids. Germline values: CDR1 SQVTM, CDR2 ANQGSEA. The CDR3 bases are TGCAGCGTGGAGGACAGGTGGACGTCCGAGCAGTACTTC. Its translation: CSVEDRWTSEQYF.

CDR3 sequence: CASSPLFPSGVRTDTQYF. The CDR3, as DNA: TGTGCCAGCAGTCCCCTCTTCCCTAGCGGGGTCCGCACAGATACGCAGTATTTT. This rearrangement joins TRBV6-2 or TRBV6-3 to TRBJ2-3; 9 nucleotides line up with TRBD2. The CDR3 spans 18 residues. Germline values: CDR1 MNHEY, CDR2 SVGEGT. Trimming cost V 5 bases and J 1 base; bases outside gene matches: 13.

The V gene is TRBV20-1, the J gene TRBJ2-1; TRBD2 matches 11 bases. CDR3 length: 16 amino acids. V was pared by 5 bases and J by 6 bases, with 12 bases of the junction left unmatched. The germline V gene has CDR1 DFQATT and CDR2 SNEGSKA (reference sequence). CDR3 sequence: CSALPGLAVLVNEQFF. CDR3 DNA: TGCAGTGCTCTCCCGGGACTAGCGGTCTTAGTCAATGAGCAGTTCTTC.